This T cell receptor (beta chain) was sequenced during a study of T cells in Graves' hyperthyroidism and ophthalmopathy. Researchers amplified the TCR beta CDR3 regions from RNA transcripts. The study used the HTBI primer set for a first-round RT-PCR of the TCR CDR3. Using its own MiXCR run on the multiplex PCR reads, TCRdb lists one record per CDR3 protein. The sample has 400,000 to 600,000 distinct CDR3 sequences, around 20% seen once. Whole-study results and caveats: The model forecast ophthalmopathy, anticipating it by a median about six months before onset. Blood also held most thyroid clonotypes expanded beyond 0.001.

The CDR3 is 11 amino acids. Per germline, CDR1 DFQATT and CDR2 SNEGSKA (reference sequence). Trimming took 6 bases from V and 7 from J, leaving 13 bases between them. Worth noting for this clonotype: Its antigen is currently unknown. A single base separates this from a much larger clone, so it may be a read error. Because the CDR3 is missing its conserved closing phenylalanine or tryptophan, this is likely a read error.

The study excluded patients with uncontrolled infection, other autoimmune disease, pregnancy or lactation. Around 10 ml fresh peripheral blood yielded the PBMCs. The specimen sequenced was blood. This receptor was taken from a man younger than 35 with Graves' hyperthyroidism. J is TRBJ2-7 and V is TRBV20-1; tentatively, D is TRBD1 (5 bases). The CDR3, as DNA: TGCAGTGCCGACAGAGTGGGAGAGCAGTACCTC. It encodes CSADRVGEQYL.